These 8 T cell receptor beta chains came from one sample sequenced in a study of blood T cell repertoires in COVID-19. The table came from immunoSEQ multiplex PCR; TCRdb's copy has only in-frame clones and leaves some out. The sample lists over 65,000 clones, approximately 78% occurring once. The material sequenced was peripheral blood. The receptors were gathered from a man between 60 and 75 years old with COVID-19, enrolled during active disease.

The chain links TRBV19 to TRBJ1-1; perhaps TRBD1 as D (5 bases). There are 13 residues in the CDR3. V was pared by 7 bases and J by 3 bases, with 12 bases between. The germline CDR1 and CDR2 sequences are LNHDA and SQIVND (reference sequence). The CDR3 sequence: CASTKGLDTEAFF. In DNA, the CDR3 is TGTGCCAGTACTAAGGGGCTCGACACTGAAGCTTTCTTT.

This clone was observed a handful of times. The chain uses TRBV27 and TRBJ1-6; 9 positions agree with TRBD1. The length of the CDR3 is 15 residues. CDR1 is MNHEY and CDR2 is SMNVEV in the germline V gene (reference sequence). With 2 bases clipped from V and 7 bases from J, the junction kept 3 bases outside the gene matches. CDR3 residues: CASSLRTGVNSPLHF. In DNA form, the CDR3 reads TGTGCCAGCAGTTTAAGGACAGGGGTAAATTCACCCCTCCACTTT.

The chain employs TRBV15 and TRBJ2-1; TRBD2 matches 10 bases. Per germline, CDR1 LNHNV and CDR2 YYDKDF (reference sequence). This CDR3 comprises 13 residues. The V and J ends lost 8 bases and 5 bases, in that order; junction bases with no gene match: 3. The CDR3 nucleotides are TGTGCCACCGGACTAGCGGAACACAATGAGCAGTTCTTC. It translates to CATGLAEHNEQFF.

The V gene is TRBV15, the J gene TRBJ2-4; D is possibly TRBD2 (5 bases). Trimming stripped 5 bases from V and 11 bases from J, with 16 bases between. The germline gives CDR1 LNHNV, CDR2 YYDKDF (reference sequence). This CDR3 is 13 amino acids long. CDR3 sequence: CATSGDPTGVQYF. CDR3 DNA sequence: TGTGCCACCAGCGGCGACCCGACCGGGGTTCAGTACTTC.

V usage is TRBV9 and J usage is TRBJ1-6; tentatively, D is TRBD1 (6 bases). Germline V CDR1 and CDR2: SGDLS, YYNGEE. Trimming removed 0 bases from V and 9 bases from J, with 13 bases in between. This CDR3 is built from 15 residues. The CDR3 DNA reads TGTGCCAGCAGCGTAGGGGGGCGAAATCCTTCACCCCTCCACTTT. This translates into CASSVGGRNPSPLHF. The full variable domain, rest sourced from reference TRBV9 and TRBJ1-6, is DSGVTQTPKHLITATGQRVTLRCSPRSGDLSVYWYQQSLDQGLQFLIQYYNGEERAKGNILERFSAQQFPDLHSELNLSSLELGDSALYFCASSVGGRNPSPLHFGNGTRLTVT.

The rearrangement uses TRBV5-1 and TRBJ2-3, with D possibly matching TRBD2 (5 bases). V lost 3 bases to trimming and J lost 6 bases, with 8 bases between them. Germline CDR1 SGHRS, CDR2 YFSETQ. The CDR3 has 12 residues. CDR3 bases: TGCGCCAGCAGCTCCGGAGGCGATACGCAGTATTTT. Its translation: CASSSGGDTQYF.

This chain links TRBV29-1 with TRBJ1-1; D not resolved. This CDR3 comprises 13 residues. Trimming stripped 2 bases from V and 1 base from J, with 8 bases between. Germline V gene sequence: CDR1 SQVTM, CDR2 ANQGSEA. DNA for the CDR3: TGCAGCGTTGAACGCCGGGAGAACACTGAAGCTTTCTTT. It translates to CSVERRENTEAFF.

The chain uses TRBV6-5 and TRBJ2-7, with D possibly TRBD1 on 6 matching bases. Germline-derived CDR1 and CDR2 are MNHEY and SVGAGI. The CDR3 loop spans 15 amino acids. Trimming removed 0 bases from V and 6 bases from J, with 15 bases in between. This chain's CDR3 is CASSYSRGRGSEQYF. CDR3 coding DNA: TGTGCCAGCAGTTACTCTAGAGGCAGGGGCTCCGAGCAGTACTTC.